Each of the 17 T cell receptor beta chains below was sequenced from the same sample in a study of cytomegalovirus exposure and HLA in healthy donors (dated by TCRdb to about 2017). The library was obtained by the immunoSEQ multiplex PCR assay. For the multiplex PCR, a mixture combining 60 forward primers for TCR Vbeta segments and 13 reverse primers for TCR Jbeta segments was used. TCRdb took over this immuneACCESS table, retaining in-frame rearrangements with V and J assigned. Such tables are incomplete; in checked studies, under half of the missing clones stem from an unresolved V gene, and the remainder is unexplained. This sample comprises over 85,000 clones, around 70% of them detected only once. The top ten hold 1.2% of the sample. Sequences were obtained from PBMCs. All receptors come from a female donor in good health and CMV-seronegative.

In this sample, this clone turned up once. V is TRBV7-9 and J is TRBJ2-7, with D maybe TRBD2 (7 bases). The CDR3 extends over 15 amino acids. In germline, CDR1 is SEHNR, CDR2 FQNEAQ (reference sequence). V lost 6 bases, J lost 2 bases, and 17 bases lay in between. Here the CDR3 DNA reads TGTGCCAGCAGGGGAGGAGCGGGGACAACCTACGAGCAGTACTTC. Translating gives CASRGGAGTTYEQYF.

CDR3 residues: CASSFGGEETQYF. As DNA, the CDR3 is TGTGCCAGCAGCTTTGGAGGGGAAGAGACCCAGTACTTC. The chain employs TRBV5-6 and TRBJ2-5; D is possibly TRBD2 (6 bases). This CDR3 region has 13 residues. Germline lookup yields CDR1 SGHDT and CDR2 YYEEEE. Deletions cut 2 bases from V and 3 bases from J, with 8 bases between.

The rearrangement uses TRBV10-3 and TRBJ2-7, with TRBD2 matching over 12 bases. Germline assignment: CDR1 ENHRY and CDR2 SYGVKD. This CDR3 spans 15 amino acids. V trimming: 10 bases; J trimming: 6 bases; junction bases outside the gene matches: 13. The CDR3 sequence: CATLAGGPKGGEQYF. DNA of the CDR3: TGTGCCACCCTAGCGGGGGGGCCGAAGGGGGGCGAGCAGTACTTC.

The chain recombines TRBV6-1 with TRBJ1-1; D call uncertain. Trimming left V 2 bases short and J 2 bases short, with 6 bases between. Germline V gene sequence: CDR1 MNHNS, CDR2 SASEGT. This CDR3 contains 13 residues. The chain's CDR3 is CASSEFGNTEAFF. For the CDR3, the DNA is TGTGCCAGCAGTGAATTCGGTAACACTGAAGCTTTCTTT.

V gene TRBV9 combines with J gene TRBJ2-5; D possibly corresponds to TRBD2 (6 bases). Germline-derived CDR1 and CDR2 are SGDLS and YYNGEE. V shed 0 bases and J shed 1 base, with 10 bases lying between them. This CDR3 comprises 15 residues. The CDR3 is CASSVGGGTQETQYF. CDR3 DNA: TGTGCCAGCAGCGTAGGCGGAGGGACCCAAGAGACCCAGTACTTC.

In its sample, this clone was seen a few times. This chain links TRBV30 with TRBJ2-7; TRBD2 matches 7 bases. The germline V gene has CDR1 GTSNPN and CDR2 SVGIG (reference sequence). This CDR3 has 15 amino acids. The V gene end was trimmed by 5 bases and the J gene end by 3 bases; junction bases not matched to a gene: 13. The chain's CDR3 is CAWGPSGVSYYEQYF. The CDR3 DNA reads TGTGCCTGGGGGCCTAGCGGCGTTTCTTACTACGAGCAGTACTTC.

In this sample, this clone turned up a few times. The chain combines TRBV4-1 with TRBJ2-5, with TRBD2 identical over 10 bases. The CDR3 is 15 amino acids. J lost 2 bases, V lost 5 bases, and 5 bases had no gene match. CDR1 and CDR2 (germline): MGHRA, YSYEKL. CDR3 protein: CASSVRTSGQETQYF. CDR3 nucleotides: TGCGCCAGCAGCGTACGGACTAGCGGACAAGAGACCCAGTACTTC.

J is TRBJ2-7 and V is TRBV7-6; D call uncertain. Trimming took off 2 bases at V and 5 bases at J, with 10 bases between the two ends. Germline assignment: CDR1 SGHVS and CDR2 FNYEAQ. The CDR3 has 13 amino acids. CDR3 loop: CASSLNLVDEQYF. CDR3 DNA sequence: TGTGCCAGCAGCTTAAACCTAGTGGACGAGCAGTACTTC. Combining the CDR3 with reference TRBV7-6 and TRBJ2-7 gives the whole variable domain GAGVSQSPRYKVTKRGQDVALRCDPISGHVSLYWYRQALGQGPEFLTYFNYEAQQDKSGLPNDRFSAERPEGSISTLTIQRTEQRDSAMYRCASSLNLVDEQYFGPGTRLTVT.

The CDR3 DNA sequence: TGTGCCAGTACCACAGGGGTGGCTGAAGCTTTCTTT. This translates into CASTTGVAEAFF. The chain carries TRBV19 and TRBJ1-1, with TRBD1 matching over 7 bases. Germline trimming cut 7 bases from V and 6 bases from J; bases unmatched to any gene: 5. Germline CDR1 reads LNHDA; CDR2 reads SQIVND (reference sequence). This CDR3 is built from 12 residues. Supplemented by reference TRBV19 and TRBJ1-1, the full variable domain reads DGGITQSPKYLFRKEGQNVTLSCEQNLNHDAMYWYRQDPGQGLRLIYYSQIVNDFQKGDIAEGYSVSREKKESFPLTVTSAQKNPTAFYLCASTTGVAEAFFGQGTRLTVV.

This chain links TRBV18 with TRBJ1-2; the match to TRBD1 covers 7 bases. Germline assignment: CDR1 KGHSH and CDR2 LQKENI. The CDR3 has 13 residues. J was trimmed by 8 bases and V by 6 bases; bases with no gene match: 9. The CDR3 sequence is CASSSDRAYGYTF. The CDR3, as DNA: TGTGCCAGCTCGTCTGACAGGGCCTACGGCTACACCTTC. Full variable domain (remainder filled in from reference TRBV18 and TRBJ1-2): NAGVMQNPRHLVRRRGQEARLRCSPMKGHSHVYWYRQLPEEGLKFMVYLQKENIIDESGMPKERFSAEFPKEGPSILRIQQVVRGDSAAYFCASSSDRAYGYTFGSGTRLTVV.

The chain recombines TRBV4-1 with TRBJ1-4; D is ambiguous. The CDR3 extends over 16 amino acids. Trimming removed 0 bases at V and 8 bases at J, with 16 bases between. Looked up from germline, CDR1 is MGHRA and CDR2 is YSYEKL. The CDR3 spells CASSQDTTLRGEKLFF. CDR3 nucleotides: TGCGCCAGCAGCCAAGATACGACCCTCCGAGGAGAAAAACTGTTTTTT.

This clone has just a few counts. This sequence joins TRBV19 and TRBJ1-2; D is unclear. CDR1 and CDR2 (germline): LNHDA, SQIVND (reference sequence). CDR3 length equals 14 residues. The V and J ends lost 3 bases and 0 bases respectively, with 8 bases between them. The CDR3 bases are TGTGCCAGTAGTATTACTCGAGCTAACTATGGCTACACCTTC. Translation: CASSITRANYGYTF.

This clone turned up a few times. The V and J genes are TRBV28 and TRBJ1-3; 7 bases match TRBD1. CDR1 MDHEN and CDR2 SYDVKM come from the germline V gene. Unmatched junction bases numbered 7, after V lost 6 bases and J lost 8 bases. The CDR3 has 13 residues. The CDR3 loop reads CASSPGGKDTIYF. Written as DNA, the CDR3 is TGTGCCAGCAGCCCAGGGGGAAAGGACACCATATATTTT.

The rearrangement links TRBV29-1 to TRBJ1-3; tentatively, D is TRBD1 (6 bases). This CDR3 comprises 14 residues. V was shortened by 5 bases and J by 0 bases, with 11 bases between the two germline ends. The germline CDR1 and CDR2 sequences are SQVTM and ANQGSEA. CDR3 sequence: CSVKDSNSGNTIYF. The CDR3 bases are TGCAGCGTTAAGGACAGCAACTCTGGAAACACCATATATTTT.

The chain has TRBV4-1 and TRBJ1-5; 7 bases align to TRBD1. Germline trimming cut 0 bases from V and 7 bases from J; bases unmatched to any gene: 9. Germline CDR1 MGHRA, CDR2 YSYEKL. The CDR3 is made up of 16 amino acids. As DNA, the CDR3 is TGCGCCAGCAGCCAAGATACAGGGGAGGTGTACCAGCCCCAGCATTTT. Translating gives CASSQDTGEVYQPQHF.

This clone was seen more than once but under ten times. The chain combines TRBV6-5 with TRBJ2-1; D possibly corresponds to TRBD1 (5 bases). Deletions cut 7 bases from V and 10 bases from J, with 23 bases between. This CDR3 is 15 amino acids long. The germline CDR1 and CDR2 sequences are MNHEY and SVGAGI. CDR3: CASMKGIEGAAEQFF. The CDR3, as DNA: TGTGCCAGCATGAAGGGAATTGAAGGGGCGGCAGAGCAGTTCTTC.

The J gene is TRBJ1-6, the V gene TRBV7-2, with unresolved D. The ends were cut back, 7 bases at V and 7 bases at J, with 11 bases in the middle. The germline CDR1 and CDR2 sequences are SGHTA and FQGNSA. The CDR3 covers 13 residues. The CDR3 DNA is TGTGCCAGCACACTCCCTTTCAATTCACCCCTCCACTTT. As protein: CASTLPFNSPLHF.